This T cell receptor beta chain derives from a study of shared clonotypes between healthy human individuals (dated by TCRdb to 2018 to 2021). Study-level background: The cohort included a few men and a couple of women between 18 and 49 years of age. Per donor, three plates each were used for CD4 naive and CD4 memory, two for CD8 naive, and one for CD8 memory. Per donor, leukapheresis produced somewhere between about 0.9 and 10 billion PBMCs. To estimate repertoire size and how much clonotype sharing occurs between individuals, the study deeply sequenced the blood TCR repertoires of several healthy adults. To increase sequencing depth and limit assay-specific biases, TCR repertoire library preparation and sequencing were carried out by different laboratories using diverse techniques.

Using the deep immunoSEQ assay, multiplex PCR amplified TCR CDR3 regions from genomic DNA. Extracted genomic DNA from each cell subset was distributed evenly across all wells of several immunoSEQ 96-well plates, and each plate was treated as a replicate. For sorted subsets, 200 to 250 ng genomic DNA, equal to 25,000 to 35,000 T cell genomes, was loaded into each replicate PCR. Purified libraries were quantified with a Qubit 3.0 fluorometer, sized on a Bioanalyzer 2100, and re-quantified with the KAPA Library Quantification kit. Every immunoSEQ 96-well plate was sequenced on a separate single-read 150-cycle Illumina NextSeq 550 flow cell. The source study handled its data this way. Because the immunoSEQ output held only junctional sequences and lacked quality scores, the filtering could not match the filtering applied to full-length reads. To assign V/J genes and CDR3, sequences were annotated against IMGT germline references using PyIR, a Python wrapper for IgBLAST v1.9. Reads were removed for weak V/J assignments (E-value above 1e-6), missing CDR3, stop codons, out-of-frame junctions, or ambiguous translated residues. V3J clonotypes were defined as sequences sharing an identical inferred V gene, J gene, and CDR3 amino acid sequence. The percentage overlap between two repertoires was calculated by dividing the number of shared unique clonotypes by the size of the smaller repertoire. Richness of each repertoire was evaluated using RTK rarefaction, the Chao1 estimator, and Recon v2.1 estimates of unobserved clonotypes. For all TCRbeta clonotypes obtained by the gDNA method from a few donors, generation probabilities were computed with OLGA. The immuneACCESS repertoire file appears here via TCRdb, limited to in-frame rearrangements. These files lack a portion of the clones; in checked studies, under half of the deficit traces to unresolved V genes, and the cause of the others is not known. The DNA gave D and trimming, while V, J and clone size come from that table. Within this sample are about 2.2 million clones, with just under 95% of them counted one time only. About 1.7% of the sample is in the top ten clones.

Findings and caveats that apply to the study as a whole: Compared with non-shared clonotypes, clonotypes shared by all four sorted-subset donors had higher generation probabilities. Only blood was sampled, and tissue TCR repertoires likely differ from those in blood. Because the study included a small number of donors, the genetic and exposure-history diversity represented was limited. Incomplete sequencing was indicated by rarefaction of sorted-subset datasets, despite the large sequencing depth. About 5% of naive CD4, 3.5% of naive CD8, around 2.3% of memory CD4, and more than 0.35% of memory CD8 clonotypes were shared across several donors. Based on pairwise subsampling, the degree of clonotype sharing among donors was expected to be affected by sequencing depth. Naive subsets generally had larger estimated clonotype richness than memory subsets.

As for this clone: Its antigen is unknown. Base qualities were left out, and no much larger clone turns up one base away.

The CDR3, from cysteine to phenylalanine, totals 15 residues. Only the CDR3 region is kept as DNA, spanning 45 bases read in frame from base 1. The germline V and J ends show losses of 4 bases and 6 bases respectively, and no gene match explains 11 bases of the junction. The germline V gene specifies SGHAT as CDR1 and FQNNGV as CDR2. CD8 naive samples consisted of CD45RO-negative cells that were positively selected for CCR7, yielding a CD45RA+CCR7+ population without TemRA cells. Healthy HIV-negative adults with no recently reported acute infections or vaccinations were included as donors. Every donor was a Caucasian adult living in Nashville, Tennessee, USA. After blood collection by leukapheresis, PBMCs were isolated using Ficoll-Histopaque density gradient centrifugation and then cryopreserved in the vapor phase of liquid nitrogen. Purity and quantity of every magnetically sorted T cell population were checked by analytical flow cytometry. Genomic DNA was isolated from every sorted fraction and measured by UV absorbance on a Nanodrop 2000c.

The source material was naive CD8+ T cells from PBMCs. The sample's cell subset or site label, decoded: CD45RA+CCR7+. The chain is made from TRBV11-2 and TRBJ2-7; 8 bases in between match TRBD1. This clonotype originated in a man younger than 30 in good health. Some clones in this sample may be carry-over from other donors' samples. Here is the DNA: TGTGCCAGCAGCTCCGGACAGGGCGTGTCGGGCGAGCAGTACTTC. Its coded protein is CASSSGQGVSGEQYF.